The 17 T cell receptor beta chains below all came from one sample that was sequenced in a study of cytomegalovirus exposure and HLA in healthy donors. 60 Vbeta and 13 Jbeta primers were used in PCR. Using immunoSEQ multiplex PCR, the repertoire was profiled, and TCRdb retains in-frame clones only, with some absent. In the table there are some 110,000 clones, 79% of which are singletons. Sequencing used PBMCs. These receptors were taken from a woman younger than 35 in good health and CMV-seropositive.

This sequence joins TRBV4-1 and TRBJ2-3; 8 bases align to TRBD2. CDR1 is MGHRA and CDR2 is YSYEKL in the germline V gene. The CDR3 contains 17 residues. V trimming: 0 bases; J trimming: 1 base; junction bases outside the gene matches: 6. The CDR3 reads CASSQELAGLGTDTQYF. As DNA, the CDR3 is TGCGCCAGCAGCCAAGAGTTAGCGGGACTCGGCACAGATACGCAGTATTTT.

The chain is built from TRBV18 and TRBJ1-1, with no clear D. The CDR3 is 14 amino acids. The V gene's germline CDR1 is KGHSH and CDR2 LQKENI. Trimming shortened V by 4 bases and J by 0 bases, and 9 bases separated the two germline ends. In DNA, the CDR3 is TGTGCCAGCTCACGGGCCTCCTTGAACACTGAAGCTTTCTTT. This codes for CASSRASLNTEAFF. Full variable domain (missing parts from reference TRBV18 and TRBJ1-1): NAGVMQNPRHLVRRRGQEARLRCSPMKGHSHVYWYRQLPEEGLKFMVYLQKENIIDESGMPKERFSAEFPKEGPSILRIQQVVRGDSAAYFCASSRASLNTEAFFGQGTRLTVV.

The chain employs TRBV13 and TRBJ2-7; perhaps TRBD2 as D (5 bases). The CDR3 extends over 14 amino acids. The germline V and J ends were trimmed by 3 bases and 2 bases, with 11 bases remaining between them. Germline V lookup: CDR1 PRHDT, CDR2 FYEKMQ (reference sequence). Here the CDR3 reads CASSFIASPYEQYF. The CDR3 DNA sequence: TGTGCCAGCAGCTTCATAGCGTCCCCCTACGAGCAGTACTTC.

The gene calls are TRBV7-8 and TRBJ1-2; tentative D call: TRBD1 (5 bases). The germline V gene encodes CDR1 SGHVS and CDR2 FQNEAQ. CDR3 size: 14 residues. V lost 1 base and J lost 1, with 7 bases in between. The CDR3 loop is CASSLGTYNYGYTF. The CDR3 DNA reads as TGTGCCAGCAGCTTAGGGACATATAACTATGGCTACACCTTC. The full variable domain, in which reference TRBV7-8 and TRBJ1-2 provide the parts outside the CDR3, is GAGVSQSPRYKVAKRGQDVALRCDPISGHVSLFWYQQALGQGPEFLTYFQNEAQLDKSGLPSDRFFAERPEGSVSTLKIQRTQQEDSAVYLCASSLGTYNYGYTFGSGTRLTVV.

This chain joins TRBV4-1 and TRBJ2-3, with 12 bases that match TRBD2. This CDR3 has 16 residues. The V and J ends lost 2 bases and 2 bases, in that order; junction bases with no gene match: 2. Germline assignment: CDR1 MGHRA and CDR2 YSYEKL. The CDR3 protein is CASSQRTSGITDTQYF. The CDR3 nucleotides are TGCGCCAGCAGCCAAAGGACTAGCGGGATCACAGATACGCAGTATTTT.

The gene calls are TRBV10-3 and TRBJ2-3, with unresolved D. The CDR3 length is 13 residues. Germline V gives CDR1 ENHRY, CDR2 SYGVKD. Between the trimmed V and J ends, which lost 7 bases and 1 base, there was a span of 9 bases. The CDR3 region has the DNA TGTGCCATCATTGACCCAGGCACAGATACGCAGTATTTT. Amino acids: CAIIDPGTDTQYF.

The genes are TRBV9 and TRBJ2-3; TRBD2 agrees at 10 bases. The trim removed 0 bases at V and 4 bases at J, leaving 8 bases unmatched. Germline CDR1 is SGDLS and CDR2 is YYNGEE. The CDR3 sequence is 17 residues long. Here the CDR3 DNA reads TGTGCCAGCAGCGTAGCCCCCAGCGGGAGGGCCGCAGATACGCAGTATTTT. Amino acids: CASSVAPSGRAADTQYF.

The rearrangement links TRBV7-9 to TRBJ1-1; 7 nucleotides agree with TRBD1. The length of the CDR3 is 15 residues. Germline V gene sequence: CDR1 SEHNR, CDR2 FQNEAQ (reference sequence). The V and J ends lost 5 bases and 3 bases, in that order; junction bases with no gene match: 9. The CDR3 region is CASSAGRGPYTEAFF. CDR3 nucleotides: TGTGCCAGCAGCGCAGGAAGGGGGCCTTACACTGAAGCTTTCTTT.

The chain employs TRBV28 and TRBJ1-4, with D unclear. Germline V gives CDR1 MDHEN, CDR2 SYDVKM. Trimming pared 7 bases from V and 8 bases from J, leaving 14 bases between. The CDR3 runs 13 residues. The CDR3 DNA sequence: TGTGCCAGCACCGTCCGCGATAAGGAAAAACTGTTTTTT. This codes for CASTVRDKEKLFF.

As to this clone: Other DNA sequences of this sample code for an identical CDR3. The chain has TRBV6-5 and TRBJ2-7; D gene uncertain. The CDR3 consists of 14 residues. Trimming left V 0 bases short and J 1 base short, with 7 bases between. CDR1 is MNHEY and CDR2 is SVGAGI in the germline V gene. Written as DNA, the CDR3 is TGTGCCAGCAGTTACTCGCCCGGTTCCTACGAGCAGTACTTC. It is translated as CASSYSPGSYEQYF.

CDR3 sequence reads: CASSQASPTGGIVYEQYF. The CDR3 DNA reads as TGTGCCAGCAGCCAAGCCTCGCCGACAGGGGGCATCGTCTACGAGCAGTACTTC. The chain has TRBV4-2 and TRBJ2-7, with 10 bases identical to TRBD1. V lost 1 base, J lost 3 bases, and 12 bases stayed unmatched. Germline CDR1 and CDR2: LGHNA and YNFKEQ. The CDR3 totals 18 residues.

The rearrangement links TRBV11-1 to TRBJ2-7; a weak D match, TRBD2 (6 bases). Trimming stripped 7 bases from V and 4 bases from J, with 14 bases between. Germline CDR1 SGHAT, CDR2 FQDESV (reference sequence). CDR3 length: 13 amino acids. This chain's CDR3 is CASTFGDSYEQYF. In nucleotides, the CDR3 is TGTGCCAGCACCTTCGGGGACTCGTACGAGCAGTACTTC.

The chain has TRBV7-3 and TRBJ2-1; tentative D call: TRBD2 (5 bases). The V gene lost 4 bases and the J gene lost 0 bases, with 16 bases spanning the gap. The CDR3 sequence is 17 residues long. Germline-derived CDR1 and CDR2 are SGHTA and FQGTGA. CDR3 sequence (DNA): TGTGCCAGCAGCTCAAGGTTACGGGGAAGCTCCTACAATGAGCAGTTCTTC. Its protein is CASSSRLRGSSYNEQFF. Looking up the rest from reference TRBV7-3 and TRBJ2-1 gives the full variable domain: GAGVSQTPSNKVTEKGKYVELRCDPISGHTALYWYRQSLGQGPEFLIYFQGTGAADDSGLPNDRFFAVRPEGSVSTLKIQRTERGDSAVYLCASSSRLRGSSYNEQFFGPGTRLTVL.

The table lists this clone with a count of one. The chain carries TRBV10-1 and TRBJ2-2, with a tentative D call TRBD1 (5 bases). Per the germline V gene, CDR1 is WNHNN and CDR2 is SYGVQD (reference sequence). Trimming took 3 bases from V and 6 from J, leaving 11 bases between them. The CDR3 is 14 residues long. CDR3 amino acids: CASSEGEVAGELFF. The CDR3 coding sequence is TGCGCCAGCAGTGAAGGGGAAGTCGCCGGGGAGCTGTTTTTT.

The chain employs TRBV9 and TRBJ1-2, with 7 bases aligning to TRBD1. V lost 0 bases and J lost 6; bases outside the gene matches: 11. Germline CDR1 is SGDLS and CDR2 is YYNGEE. The CDR3 runs to 16 residues. CDR3 bases: TGTGCCAGCAGCGTAGGGGCGCTCAGAGGGGGCGATGGCTACACCTTC. Protein sequence: CASSVGALRGGDGYTF.

The chain couples TRBV5-6 to TRBJ1-5; 7 bases are shared with TRBD1. CDR1 and CDR2 from the germline V gene are SGHDT and YYEEEE. This CDR3 is built from 15 residues. V lost 3 bases, J lost 1 base, and 4 bases stayed unmatched. DNA for the CDR3: TGTGCCAGCAGCTGGTGGGGACAGAGCAATCAGCCCCAGCATTTT. Amino acids: CASSWWGQSNQPQHF.

DNA of the CDR3: TGTGCCAGCGCGGGATTGGGACTATACACAGATACGCAGTATTTT. As protein: CASAGLGLYTDTQYF. The V and J genes are TRBV6-6 and TRBJ2-3, with 7 bases matching TRBD2. CDR3 length: 15 residues. Germline assignment: CDR1 MNHNY and CDR2 SVGAGI (reference sequence). J was trimmed by 2 bases and V by 8 bases; bases with no gene match: 10.